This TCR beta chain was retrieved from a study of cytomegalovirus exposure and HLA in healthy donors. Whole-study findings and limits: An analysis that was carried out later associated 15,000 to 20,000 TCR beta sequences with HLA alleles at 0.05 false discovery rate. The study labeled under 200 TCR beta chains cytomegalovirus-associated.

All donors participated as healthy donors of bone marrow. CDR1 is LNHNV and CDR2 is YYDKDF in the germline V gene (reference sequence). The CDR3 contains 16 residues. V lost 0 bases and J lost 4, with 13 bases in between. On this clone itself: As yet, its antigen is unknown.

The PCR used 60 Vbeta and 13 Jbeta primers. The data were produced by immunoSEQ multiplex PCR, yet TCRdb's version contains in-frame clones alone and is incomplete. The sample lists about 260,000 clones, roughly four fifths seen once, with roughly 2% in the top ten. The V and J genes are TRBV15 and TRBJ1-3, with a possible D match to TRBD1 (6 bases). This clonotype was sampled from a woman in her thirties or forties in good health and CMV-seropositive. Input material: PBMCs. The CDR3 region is CATSRDQGPAGNTIYF. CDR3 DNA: TGTGCCACCAGCAGAGACCAGGGGCCGGCCGGAAACACCATATATTTT.